Following are 5 T cell receptor beta chains from one sample sequenced in a study of OX40 agonist ivuxolimab in advanced cancers. Sequencing used immunoSEQ multiplex PCR; TCRdb keeps in-frame clones, though not all of them. Seen here are 77,000 or so clones, 80% to 95% observed once, and the top ten hold 0.4% to 0.55%. The sequenced sample was CD4+ or CD8+ T cells sorted from blood, obtained in a trial of the OX40 agonist ivuxolimab. These TCRs come from an adult with an advanced solid tumor such as melanoma, head and neck, liver or kidney cancer.

J is TRBJ2-7 and V is TRBV9; TRBD2 aligns across 8 bases. J gave up 2 bases and V 0 bases, and 4 bases lay outside the gene matches. The CDR3 consists of 15 residues. Germline lookup yields CDR1 SGDLS and CDR2 YYNGEE. The CDR3 coding sequence is TGTGCCAGCAGCGTAGCTCCGGGGGGGGCCTACGAGCAGTACTTC. This gives the protein CASSVAPGGAYEQYF.

This chain uses TRBV6-6 with TRBJ1-1; no clear D. V was pared by 6 bases and J by 4 bases, with 12 bases between. Looked up from germline, CDR1 is MNHNY and CDR2 is SVGAGI (reference sequence). CDR3 length: 13 residues. CDR3 DNA sequence: TGTGCCAGCAGCCACGGTTTGGCCACTGAAGCTTTCTTT. This codes for CASSHGLATEAFF.

This chain connects TRBV28 to TRBJ1-2, with D possibly matching TRBD1 (5 bases). CDR3 length equals 13 residues. Germline CDR1 is MDHEN and CDR2 is SYDVKM. V was shortened by 5 bases and J by 6 bases, with 13 bases between the two germline ends. The chain's CDR3 is CASSNWGRDGYTF. The DNA of the CDR3 is TGTGCCAGCAGTAACTGGGGACGAGATGGCTACACCTTC.

The V and J genes are TRBV11-3 and TRBJ2-3; D is perhaps TRBD2 (5 bases). This CDR3 comprises 12 residues. V gave up 5 bases and J gave up 6 bases, with 9 bases separating them. Germline CDR1 SGHNT, CDR2 YENEEA. The CDR3 DNA is TGTGCCAGCAGCGCTCGGGGTGATACGCAGTATTTT. Protein product: CASSARGDTQYF. Based on the CDR3 plus reference TRBV11-3 and TRBJ2-3, the full variable domain is EAGVVQSPRYKIIEKKQPVAFWCNPISGHNTLYWYLQNLGQGPELLIRYENEEAVDDSQLPKDRFSAERLKGVDSTLKIQPAELGDSAVYLCASSARGDTQYFGPGTRLTVL.

This sequence joins TRBV19 and TRBJ1-2; 7 nucleotides line up with TRBD1. This CDR3 has 14 residues. Trimming at V came to 9 bases and at J to 1 base, leaving 8 bases not matched to a gene. Looked up from germline, CDR1 is LNHDA and CDR2 is SQIVND (reference sequence). CDR3 nucleotide sequence: TGTGCCAGCTTAGACAGGGCAGATAACTATGGCTACACCTTC. This encodes CASLDRADNYGYTF.